This T cell receptor (beta chain) was found in a study of siplizumab effects on memory and regulatory T cells. Study observations and caveats: A significant reduction in alloreactive sequences traceable to unstimulated CD4+ memory cells was produced by siplizumab.

Assays covered around 10^5 TCR templates per sample. TCRdb's copy holds only in-frame clones and misses some; the assay was immunoSEQ multiplex PCR. The sample holds about 120,000 clones, roughly 93% seen once. In the case of this clone: Its cognate antigen is unknown.

The CDR3 loop spans 15 amino acids. The germline V gene has CDR1 SGHAT and CDR2 FQNNGV. The V end was cut by 1 base, the J end by 0 bases, with 10 bases between. The chain recombines TRBV11-2 with TRBJ2-7; no reliable D call. Sequencing was performed on non-Treg CD4+ T cells sorted from blood. This TCR came from a human donor in good health. CDR3 bases: TGTGCCAGCAGCTTAGGGCTAGGATCCTCCTACGAGCAGTACTTC. This translates into CASSLGLGSSYEQYF.